This T cell receptor beta chain was retrieved from a study of T cell repertoires in cytomegalovirus infection. Study details: Matching HLA type and CMV infection were both indicated by public TCR beta signatures.

Broader study findings: Cumulative frequency (of public TCR beta family members) identified carriers of CMV plus the relevant HLA. Dominating the ex vivo response were HLA-C-restricted CMV-specific TCR beta clonotypes.

TCRdb reprocessed the reads via MiXCR and lists one record per CDR3 protein. The sample lists about 130,000 distinct CDR3 sequences; 7% to 9.5% were seen once. This clonotype was seen at least ten times. No antigen is known for it. The source is a human donor in good health (CMV status not recorded). Some clones in this sample may be carry-over from other donors' samples. The sequencing input was PBMCs.

CDR3 sequence (DNA): TGTGCCAGCAGTTCGGGACTCAGGTGGGAGACCCAGTACTTC. Residues: CASSSGLRWETQYF. The chain combines TRBV27 with TRBJ2-5; a weak D match, TRBD2 (6 bases). The CDR3 totals 14 residues. The V end was cut by 4 bases, the J end by 5 bases, with 14 bases between. Germline-derived CDR1 and CDR2 are MNHEY and SMNVEV (reference sequence).